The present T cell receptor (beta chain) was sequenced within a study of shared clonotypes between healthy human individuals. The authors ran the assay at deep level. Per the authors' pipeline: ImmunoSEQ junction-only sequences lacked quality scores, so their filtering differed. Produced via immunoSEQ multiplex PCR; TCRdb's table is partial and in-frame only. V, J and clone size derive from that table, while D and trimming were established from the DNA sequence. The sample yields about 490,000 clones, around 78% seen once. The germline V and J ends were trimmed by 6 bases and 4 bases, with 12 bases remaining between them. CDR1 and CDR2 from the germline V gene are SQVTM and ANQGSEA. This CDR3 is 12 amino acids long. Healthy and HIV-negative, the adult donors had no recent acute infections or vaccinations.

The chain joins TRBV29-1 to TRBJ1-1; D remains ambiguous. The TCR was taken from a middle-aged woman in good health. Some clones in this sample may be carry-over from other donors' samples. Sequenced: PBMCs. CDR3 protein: CSVWGVGTEAFF. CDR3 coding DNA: TGCAGCGTGTGGGGAGTCGGCACTGAAGCTTTCTTT.